This T cell receptor beta chain originates from a study of tumor T cells in aggressive B-cell lymphoma. The J segment lost 0 bases and the V segment lost 7 bases, leaving 8 bases of the junction unmatched. The CDR3 covers 15 residues. In germline, CDR1 is MNHEY, CDR2 SVGAGI. The repertoire was sequenced with immunoSEQ multiplex PCR; TCRdb's copy has only in-frame clones and lacks some. The sample lists approximately 1,600 clones; roughly four fifths were seen once. The V gene is TRBV6-5, the J gene TRBJ2-5; 7 bases fit TRBD2. The sequenced sample was tumor tissue. This clonotype originated in an adult with diffuse large B cell lymphoma. CDR3 nucleotide sequence: TGTGCCAGCACACTGGCTAGCGGATACCAAGAGACCCAGTACTTC. Its protein is CASTLASGYQETQYF.